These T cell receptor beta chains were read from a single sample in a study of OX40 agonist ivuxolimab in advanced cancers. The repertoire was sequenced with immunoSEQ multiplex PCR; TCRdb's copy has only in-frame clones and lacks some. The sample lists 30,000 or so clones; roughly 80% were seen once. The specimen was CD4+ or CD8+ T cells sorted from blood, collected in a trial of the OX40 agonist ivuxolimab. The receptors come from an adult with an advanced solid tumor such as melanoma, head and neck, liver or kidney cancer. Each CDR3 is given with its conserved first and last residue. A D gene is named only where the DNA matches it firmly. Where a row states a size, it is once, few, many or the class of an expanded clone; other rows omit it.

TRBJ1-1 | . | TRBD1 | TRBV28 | TGTGCCAGCAGTATCCACCCGGGACAGCTCACTGAAGCTTTCTTT | CASSIHPGQLTEAFF
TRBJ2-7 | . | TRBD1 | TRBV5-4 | TGTGCCAGCAGCTCAGGACAGGGGGCTGAAGAGCAGTACTTC | CASSSGQGAEEQYF
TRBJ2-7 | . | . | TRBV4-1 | TGCGCCAGCAGCCAAGCGGGCTACGAGCAGTACTTC | CASSQAGYEQYF
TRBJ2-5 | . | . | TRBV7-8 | TGTGCCAGCAGCTCCTGGGACACTCAAGAGACCCAGTACTTC | CASSSWDTQETQYF
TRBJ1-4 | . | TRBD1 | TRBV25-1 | TGTGCCAGCAGTGCCCGGACAGGATGGGCAACTAATGAAAAACTGTTTTTT | CASSARTGWATNEKLFF
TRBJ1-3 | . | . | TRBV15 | TGTGCCACCAGCAGGGCAGGGGCTGGAAACACCATATATTTT | CATSRAGAGNTIYF
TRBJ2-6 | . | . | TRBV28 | TGTGCCAGCAGTTTATTCCGTCCGGGAACTGGGGCCAACGTCCTGACTTTC | CASSLFRPGTGANVLTF
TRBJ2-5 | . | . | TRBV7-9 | TGTGCCAGCAGCTTACTACGTCTGGGGGGCAGCCAAGAGACCCAGTACTTC | CASSLLRLGGSQETQYF
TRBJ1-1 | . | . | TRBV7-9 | TGTGCCAGCAGCTTAATCGGGGTCGGTAACACTGAAGCTTTCTTT | CASSLIGVGNTEAFF
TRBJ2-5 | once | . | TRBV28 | TGTGCCAGCACCACGGTGAGAGAGACCCAGTACTTC | CASTTVRETQYF
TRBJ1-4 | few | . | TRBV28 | TGTGCCAGCAGTGCCTTTTGGGGTGCAACTAATGAAAAACTGTTTTTT | CASSAFWGATNEKLFF
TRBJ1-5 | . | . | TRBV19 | TGTGCCAGTAGTATCCAGGACGGTCAGCCCCAGCATTTT | CASSIQDGQPQHF
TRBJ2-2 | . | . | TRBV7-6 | TGTGCCAGCAGCTTATCTATCTCGGCGGGCGGGGAGCTGTTTTTT | CASSLSISAGGELFF
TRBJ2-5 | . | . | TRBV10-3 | TGTGCCATCAGTGTTGGGACCCAGTACTTC | CAISVGTQYF
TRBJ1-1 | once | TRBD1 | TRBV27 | TGTGCCAGCAGTCCCCCGTCAAGACAGGGTCGGACTGAAGCTTTCTTT | CASSPPSRQGRTEAFF
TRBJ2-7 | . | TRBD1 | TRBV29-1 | TGCAGCGCCCGGGACAGTTCCTACGAGCAGTACTTC | CSARDSSYEQYF
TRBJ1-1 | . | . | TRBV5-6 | TGTGCCAGCAGCTTGCTGGTGGGGGCAGAGGCTTTCTTT | CASSLLVGAEAFF
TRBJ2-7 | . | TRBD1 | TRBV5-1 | TGCGCCAGCAGCTTGGCTGGGACAGGGGGGTCCTACGAGCAGTACTTC | CASSLAGTGGSYEQYF
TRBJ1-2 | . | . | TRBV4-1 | TGCGCCAGCAGCTTCCTCCCCCAGGGGGGCTACACCTTC | CASSFLPQGGYTF
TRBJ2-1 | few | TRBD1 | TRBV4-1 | TGCGCCAGCGGGGCCCAACAGGGGGACGATGAGCAGTTCTTC | CASGAQQGDDEQFF
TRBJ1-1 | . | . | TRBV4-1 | TGCGCCAGCAGCCAAGGTCCAGCTAGCATGAACGCTGAAGCTTTCTTT | CASSQGPASMNAEAFF
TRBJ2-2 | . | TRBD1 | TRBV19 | TGTGCCAGTAGTATGGCCGGGACAGGTATCACCGGGGAGCTGTTTTTT | CASSMAGTGITGELFF